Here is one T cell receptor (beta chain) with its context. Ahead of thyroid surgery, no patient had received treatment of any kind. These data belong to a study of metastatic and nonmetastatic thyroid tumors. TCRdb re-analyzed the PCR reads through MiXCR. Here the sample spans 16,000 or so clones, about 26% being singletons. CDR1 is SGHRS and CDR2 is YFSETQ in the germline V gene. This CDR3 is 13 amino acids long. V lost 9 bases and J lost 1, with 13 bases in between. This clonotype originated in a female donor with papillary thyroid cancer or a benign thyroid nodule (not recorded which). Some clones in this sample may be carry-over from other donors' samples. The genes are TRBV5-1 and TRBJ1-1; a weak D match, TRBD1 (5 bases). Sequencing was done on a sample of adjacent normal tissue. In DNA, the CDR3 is TGCGCCACCCAGGAGGGGACGAACACTGAAGCTTTCTTT. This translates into CATQEGTNTEAFF.